This T cell receptor (beta chain) was documented in a study of T cell repertoires in cytomegalovirus infection. At the level of the study: HLA-B-restricted CMV epitopes that are well studied, plus recently identified HLA-C-restricted ones, were used by the study. Whole-study results and caveats: Predominance within the ex vivo response was attributable to HLA-C-restricted CMV-specific TCR beta clonotypes.

In TCRdb, the reads were re-called with MiXCR into one record per CDR3 protein. The sample comprises roughly 34,000 distinct CDR3 sequences, 52% of which are singletons, and around nine tenths rests with the top ten. Concerning this clonotype: Its target is unknown.

Source: CD8+ T cells from cultured PBMCs, taken from culture after CMV antigen stimulation. The origin of this receptor is a human donor in good health (CMV status not recorded). Some clones in this sample may be carry-over from other donors' samples.

The CDR3 DNA reads TGTGCCAGTAGTTTCAGGAGCTCTGGGGCCAACGTCCTGACTTTC. It specifies CASSFRSSGANVLTF. The chain recombines TRBV19 with TRBJ2-6; no definite D call. This CDR3 is 15 amino acids long. Trimming shortened V by 5 bases and J by 0 bases, and 8 bases separated the two germline ends. CDR1 is LNHDA and CDR2 is SQIVND in the germline V gene (reference sequence).